This TCR beta chain comes out of a study of blood T cell repertoires in COVID-19. The ends were cut back, 5 bases at V and 11 bases at J, with 15 bases in the middle. Per germline, CDR1 SNHLY and CDR2 FYNNEI. The CDR3 length is 13 residues. Everyone who took part was roughly 18 to 89 years old, and they came from about two dozen US areas. Cohorts were based on clinical histories the participants reported. Recovered status in Cohort 3 required two negative PCRs, clearance, or symptom resolution. This clone has only one observation. In the study's own analysis: Estimation of nucleated cell counts relied on the amplification of reference gene primers. The table came from immunoSEQ multiplex PCR; TCRdb's copy has only in-frame clones and leaves some out. The V and J calls and clone size come from that table; D and trimming were worked out from the DNA. Among 140,000 to 150,000 clones listed, about nine tenths were seen once.

The TCR was taken from a man in his fifties or sixties who had recovered from COVID-19. The sequenced sample was PBMCs or T cells enriched from blood (not recorded which). J is TRBJ1-4 and V is TRBV2; tentatively, D is TRBD1 (5 bases). This chain's CDR3 is CASSRDSPGKLFF. The CDR3 nucleotides read TGTGCCAGCAGTCGCGACAGCCCCGGCAAACTGTTTTTT.